Below are 29 T cell receptor beta chains sequenced from a single sample in a study of cytomegalovirus exposure and HLA in healthy donors. Amplification used 60 Vbeta primers and 13 Jbeta primers. Clones were sequenced by immunoSEQ multiplex PCR, and TCRdb holds only the in-frame ones, with some missing. The sample includes about 160,000 clones, less than 90% seen only once; the top ten take approximately 4%. The sample consisted of PBMCs. The source is a man between 45 and 60 years old in good health and CMV-seropositive.

This clone was seen a few times. The V gene is TRBV19, the J gene TRBJ2-1, with TRBD1 identical over 9 bases. The germline V gene has CDR1 LNHDA and CDR2 SQIVND (reference sequence). V gave up 1 base and J gave up 3 bases; unmatched junction bases: 1. The CDR3 extends over 15 amino acids. The CDR3: CASSIGGQGYNEQFF. CDR3 DNA sequence: TGTGCCAGTAGTATAGGGGGACAGGGCTACAATGAGCAGTTCTTC.

The J gene is TRBJ1-6, the V gene TRBV4-2; no clear D gene. CDR1 is LGHNA and CDR2 is YNFKEQ in the germline V gene. The CDR3 runs 14 residues. V was shortened by 2 bases and J by 7 bases, with 9 bases between the two germline ends. The CDR3 loop is CASSQPLTNSPLHF. The CDR3 DNA follows: TGTGCCAGCAGCCAACCCCTCACAAATTCACCCCTCCACTTT.

The chain has TRBV6-1 and TRBJ2-3; possible D gene TRBD1, 5 bases. V was cut by 4 bases and J by 0 bases, with 17 bases left in between. CDR1 is MNHNS and CDR2 is SASEGT in the germline V gene. The CDR3 contains 17 residues. The CDR3 bases are TGTGCCAGCAGTGGACCCAAACAGGTTTTTAGCACAGATACGCAGTATTTT. It yields the protein CASSGPKQVFSTDTQYF.

The chain joins TRBV5-1 to TRBJ2-5; TRBD2 matches at 10 bases. The CDR3 runs 15 residues. V lost 1 base, J lost 5 bases, and 5 bases stayed unmatched. Per germline, CDR1 SGHRS and CDR2 YFSETQ. The CDR3 sequence: CASSLSSGSGETQYF. The CDR3 DNA sequence: TGCGCCAGCAGCTTGTCTAGCGGGAGTGGGGAGACCCAGTACTTC.

The chain carries TRBV5-1 and TRBJ2-3; D possibly corresponds to TRBD2 (6 bases). Germline CDR1 reads SGHRS; CDR2 reads YFSETQ. Deletions cut 1 base from V and 6 bases from J, with 12 bases between. CDR3 length: 14 amino acids. The chain's CDR3 is CASSLSGDGDTQYF. The CDR3 DNA follows: TGCGCCAGCAGCTTGTCGGGGGATGGGGATACGCAGTATTTT.

This clone was seen just once. The chain has TRBV6-5 and TRBJ1-2; 9 positions match TRBD1. V lost 0 bases to trimming and J lost 12 bases; unmatched junction nucleotides: 11. This CDR3 is built from 15 residues. Germline values: CDR1 MNHEY, CDR2 SVGAGI. DNA of the CDR3: TGTGCCAGCAGTTACTCGAATCGCCGGGACAGGGTCGACACCTTC. As protein: CASSYSNRRDRVDTF.

This rearrangement joins TRBV27 to TRBJ2-7; 9 bases map to TRBD1. CDR1 MNHEY and CDR2 SMNVEV come from the germline V gene (reference sequence). V shed 6 bases and J 8 bases; nucleotides not matched to a gene: 2. This CDR3 has 11 residues. CDR3 sequence (DNA): TGTGCCAGCAGACAGGGGGCCAAGCAGTACTTC. This codes for CASRQGAKQYF.

The chain is built from TRBV29-1 and TRBJ1-4, with TRBD1 identical over 8 bases. The V gene's germline CDR1 is SQVTM and CDR2 ANQGSEA. J lost 8 bases, V lost 5 bases, and 4 bases had no gene match. The CDR3 runs to 12 residues. In nucleotides, the CDR3 is TGCAGCGTTCAGGGGGCGAGGGAAAAACTGTTTTTT. It yields the protein CSVQGAREKLFF.

The chain recombines TRBV5-1 with TRBJ1-4; D uncertain. The CDR3 is 16 amino acids. Germline lookup yields CDR1 SGHRS and CDR2 YFSETQ. Trimming removed 0 bases from V and 3 bases from J, with 12 bases in between. This CDR3 is CASSLGGRGPNEKLFF. In DNA form, the CDR3 reads TGCGCCAGCAGCTTGGGAGGGAGAGGTCCTAATGAAAAACTGTTTTTT.

This chain connects TRBV1 to TRBJ1-6; the table's D call TRBD1 went unverified against the DNA. TRBV1 is a pseudogene locus. The CDR3 has 19 amino acids. The CDR3 reads CTSRMRQGRGRLWDSPLHF. CDR3 coding DNA: TGCACCAGCAGAATGAGACAGGGTAGGGGGAGGCTATGGGATTCACCCCTCCACTTT.

The chain has TRBV5-4 and TRBJ1-2; TRBD1 matches 8 bases. The V gene end was trimmed by 5 bases and the J gene end by 6 bases; junction bases not matched to a gene: 18. Germline CDR1 SGHNT, CDR2 YYREEE (reference sequence). The CDR3 has 17 amino acids. CDR3 region: CASSYFERQGQRDGYTF. The CDR3, as DNA: TGTGCCAGCAGTTACTTTGAACGACAGGGGCAAAGGGATGGCTACACCTTC.

This chain joins TRBV4-1 and TRBJ2-2; possible D gene TRBD1, 6 bases. Germline V gene data show CDR1 as MGHRA and CDR2 as YSYEKL. This CDR3 spans 15 amino acids. V lost 4 bases, J lost 0 bases, and 9 bases lay in between. The CDR3 loop is CASSLGQPNTGELFF. The CDR3 DNA sequence: TGCGCCAGCAGCCTGGGACAACCGAACACCGGGGAGCTGTTTTTT.

This clone showed up just once. The chain combines TRBV6-5 with TRBJ2-5; D is unclear. V was pared by 0 bases and J by 2 bases, with 7 bases between. Germline lookup yields CDR1 MNHEY and CDR2 SVGAGI. The length of the CDR3 is 14 residues. CDR3 sequence reads: CASSYSLTQETQYF. The DNA for the CDR3 is TGTGCCAGCAGTTACTCTCTCACTCAAGAGACCCAGTACTTC.

This sequence joins TRBV7-9 and TRBJ2-7; D gene ambiguous. The CDR3 consists of 12 residues. Trimming removed 1 base from V and 7 bases from J, with 8 bases in between. Looked up from germline, CDR1 is SEHNR and CDR2 is FQNEAQ (reference sequence). As DNA, the CDR3 is TGTGCCAGCAGCTTAGAATCCGGGGAGCAGTACTTC. Translating gives CASSLESGEQYF.

This sequence joins TRBV9 and TRBJ2-3; D gene uncertain. Trimming shortened V by 1 base and J by 0 bases, and 9 bases separated the two germline ends. The V gene's germline CDR1 is SGDLS and CDR2 YYNGEE. The CDR3 loop spans 15 amino acids. CDR3 residues: CASSVSGGSTDTQYF. In DNA, the CDR3 is TGTGCCAGCAGCGTATCTGGCGGCAGCACAGATACGCAGTATTTT.

The chain employs TRBV6-5 and TRBJ2-5, with D unresolved. The length of the CDR3 is 13 residues. CDR1 and CDR2 from the germline V gene are MNHEY and SVGAGI. Trimming took 5 bases from V and 2 from J, leaving 9 bases between them. CDR3 sequence: CASSTVLQETQYF. The CDR3 coding sequence is TGTGCCAGCAGTACAGTACTTCAAGAGACCCAGTACTTC.

J is TRBJ2-1 and V is TRBV21-1; TRBD1, the D gene given by the table, was not confirmed from the DNA. TRBV21-1 is a known pseudogene. The CDR3 totals 18 residues. The CDR3 sequence is CASSRRQDPADCYNEQFF. CDR3 DNA: TGTGCCAGCAGCAGACGACAGGACCCGGCAGACTGCTACAATGAGCAGTTCTTC.

This sequence joins TRBV6-5 and TRBJ1-2; D remains unclear. The CDR3 extends over 13 amino acids. Germline V gene data show CDR1 as MNHEY and CDR2 as SVGAGI. V shed 2 bases and J shed 7 bases, with 11 bases lying between them. The CDR3 sequence is CASSYLEGSGYTF. In DNA, the CDR3 is TGTGCCAGCAGTTACCTTGAGGGCTCTGGCTACACCTTC.

This chain joins TRBV5-1 and TRBJ2-2; TRBD1 is a possible D gene (5 bases). The CDR3 totals 15 residues. The germline gives CDR1 SGHRS, CDR2 YFSETQ. Trimming stripped 4 bases from V and 3 bases from J, with 13 bases between. CDR3 coding DNA: TGCGCCAGCAGCCCTGGGGCCGGACACACCGGGGAGCTGTTTTTT. It specifies CASSPGAGHTGELFF.

The chain combines TRBV28 with TRBJ1-6, with a possible D match to TRBD1 (6 bases). Germline V CDR1 and CDR2: MDHEN, SYDVKM. The V end lost 3 bases, the J end lost 6 bases, and 15 bases lay between the germline ends. This CDR3 has 16 residues. CDR3 coding DNA: TGTGCCAGCAGTTTGGGGGGGGGCCGGCTTAATTCACCCCTCCACTTT. Amino acids: CASSLGGGRLNSPLHF.

The J gene is TRBJ2-7, the V gene TRBV30, with TRBD1 matching 11 bases. Germline V CDR1 and CDR2: GTSNPN, SVGIG (reference sequence). The CDR3 runs 15 residues. The J segment lost 3 bases and the V segment lost 5 bases, leaving 9 bases of the junction unmatched. This CDR3 is CAWGTGQGGGYEQYF. CDR3 nucleotides: TGTGCCTGGGGAACGGGACAGGGGGGAGGCTACGAGCAGTACTTC.

This chain uses TRBV6-6 with TRBJ2-2; D might be TRBD2 (5 bases). V lost 0 bases to trimming and J lost 5 bases, with 13 bases between them. The germline CDR1 and CDR2 sequences are MNHNY and SVGAGI (reference sequence). The CDR3 is made up of 16 amino acids. CDR3 sequence: CASSYSSLRGTGELFF. The CDR3 bases are TGTGCCAGCAGTTACTCGTCTCTAAGAGGGACCGGGGAGCTGTTTTTT.

The chain joins TRBV5-4 to TRBJ1-4; tentative D call: TRBD1 (6 bases). Germline V lookup: CDR1 SGHNT, CDR2 YYREEE (reference sequence). Trimming cost V 2 bases and J 3 bases, with 8 bases left between them. This CDR3 comprises 14 residues. CDR3 nucleotide sequence: TGTGCCAGCAGCTTAGGACAGCCTAATGAAAAACTGTTTTTT. As protein: CASSLGQPNEKLFF. Supplemented by reference TRBV5-4 and TRBJ1-4, the full variable domain reads ETGVTQSPTHLIKTRGQQVTLRCSSQSGHNTVSWYQQALGQGPQFIFQYYREEENGRGNFPPRFSGLQFPNYSSELNVNALELDDSALYLCASSLGQPNEKLFFGSGTQLSVL.

The chain uses TRBV15 and TRBJ2-7; D is perhaps TRBD2 (5 bases). The CDR3 sequence is 14 residues long. Trimming took off 3 bases at V and 2 bases at J, with 11 bases between the two ends. Germline V gene sequence: CDR1 LNHNV, CDR2 YYDKDF (reference sequence). Written as DNA, the CDR3 is TGTGCCACCAGCAGGGGCGCGGGCCCCTACGAGCAGTACTTC. Translation: CATSRGAGPYEQYF.

The chain employs TRBV9 and TRBJ2-5; 14 nucleotides line up with TRBD2. This CDR3 region has 19 residues. The trim removed 0 bases at V and 0 bases at J, leaving 7 bases unmatched. Germline values: CDR1 SGDLS, CDR2 YYNGEE. In DNA form, the CDR3 reads TGTGCCAGCAGCGTAGACGGGACTAGCGGGAGCCAGTACCAAGAGACCCAGTACTTC. Protein sequence: CASSVDGTSGSQYQETQYF.

This clone was observed once. The rearrangement uses TRBV4-1 and TRBJ2-1; D is undetermined. The germline CDR1 and CDR2 sequences are MGHRA and YSYEKL. CDR3 length equals 15 residues. Deletions cut 4 bases from V and 0 bases from J, with 10 bases between. The CDR3, as DNA: TGCGCCAGCAGCCTCCAGACAAGCTCCTACAATGAGCAGTTCTTC. Its protein product is CASSLQTSSYNEQFF.

The table lists this clone with a few counts. The CDR3 sequence: CASSQVGQGVRVFF. CDR3 nucleotides: TGCGCCAGCAGCCAAGTGGGGCAGGGGGTTCGTGTTTTCTTT. This chain uses TRBV4-1 with TRBJ1-1; 7 nucleotides align to TRBD1. J was trimmed by 13 bases and V by 1 base; bases with no gene match: 12. The CDR3 is made up of 14 amino acids. The germline gives CDR1 MGHRA, CDR2 YSYEKL.

CDR3 DNA: TGTGCCAGCAGAGCGGACTTCAATCAGCCCCAGCATTTT. Its translation: CASRADFNQPQHF. The chain recombines TRBV2 with TRBJ1-5; D not certain. Germline CDR1 is SNHLY and CDR2 is FYNNEI. The CDR3 spans 13 residues. The V end was cut by 6 bases, the J end by 3 bases, with 9 bases between.

V is TRBV28 and J is TRBJ2-3, with 8 bases fitting TRBD2. The trim removed 1 base at V and 2 bases at J, leaving 2 bases unmatched. The CDR3 extends over 15 amino acids. Per the germline V gene, CDR1 is MDHEN and CDR2 is SYDVKM. In nucleotides, the CDR3 is TGTGCCAGCAGTTTATCTAGCGGGCACACAGATACGCAGTATTTT. It codes for CASSLSSGHTDTQYF.